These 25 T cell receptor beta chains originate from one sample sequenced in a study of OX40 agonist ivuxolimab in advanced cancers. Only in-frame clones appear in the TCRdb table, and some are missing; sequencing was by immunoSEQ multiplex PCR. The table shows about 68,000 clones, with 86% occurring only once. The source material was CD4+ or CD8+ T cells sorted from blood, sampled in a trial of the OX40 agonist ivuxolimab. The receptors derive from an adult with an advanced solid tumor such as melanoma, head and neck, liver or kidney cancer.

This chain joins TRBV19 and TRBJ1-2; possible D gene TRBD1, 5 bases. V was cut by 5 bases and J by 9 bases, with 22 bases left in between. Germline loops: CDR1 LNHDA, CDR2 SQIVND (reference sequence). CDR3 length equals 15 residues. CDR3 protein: CASSPDSGTASRYTF. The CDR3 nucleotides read TGTGCCAGTAGTCCGGACTCCGGGACTGCTTCGCGCTACACCTTC.

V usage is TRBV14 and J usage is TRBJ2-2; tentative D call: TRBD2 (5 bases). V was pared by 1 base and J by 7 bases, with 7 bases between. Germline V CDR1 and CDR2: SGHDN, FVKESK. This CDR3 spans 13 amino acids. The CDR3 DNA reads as TGTGCCAGCAGCCAAGCCGAGGGCGGGGAGCTGTTTTTT. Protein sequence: CASSQAEGGELFF.

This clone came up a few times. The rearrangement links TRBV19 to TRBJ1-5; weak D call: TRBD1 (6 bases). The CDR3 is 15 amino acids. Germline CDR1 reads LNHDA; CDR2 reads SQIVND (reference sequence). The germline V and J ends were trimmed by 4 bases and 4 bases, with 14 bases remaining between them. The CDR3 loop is CASSRNRVGNQPQHF. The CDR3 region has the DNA TGTGCCAGTAGTAGAAACAGGGTGGGTAATCAGCCCCAGCATTTT.

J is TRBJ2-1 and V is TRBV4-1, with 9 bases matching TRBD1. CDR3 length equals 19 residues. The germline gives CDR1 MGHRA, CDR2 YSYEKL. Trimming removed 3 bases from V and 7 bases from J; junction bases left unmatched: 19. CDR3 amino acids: CASSQDHRGLRDFINEQFF. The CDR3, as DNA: TGCGCCAGCAGCCAGGACCACAGGGGGCTTAGAGATTTTATAAATGAGCAGTTCTTC.

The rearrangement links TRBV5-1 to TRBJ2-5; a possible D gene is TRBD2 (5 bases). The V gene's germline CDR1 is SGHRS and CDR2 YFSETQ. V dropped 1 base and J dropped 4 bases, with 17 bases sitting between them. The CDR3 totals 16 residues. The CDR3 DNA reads TGCGCCAGCAGCTTGTACTTTTTGCGGGTGGGAGAGACCCAGTACTTC. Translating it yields CASSLYFLRVGETQYF.

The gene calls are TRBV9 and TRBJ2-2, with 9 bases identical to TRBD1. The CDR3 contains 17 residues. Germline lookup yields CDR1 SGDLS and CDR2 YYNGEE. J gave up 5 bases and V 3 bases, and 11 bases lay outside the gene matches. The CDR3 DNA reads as TGTGCCAGCAGCGACCCACCCGGGACAGGGATTACCGGGGAGCTGTTTTTT. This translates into CASSDPPGTGITGELFF.

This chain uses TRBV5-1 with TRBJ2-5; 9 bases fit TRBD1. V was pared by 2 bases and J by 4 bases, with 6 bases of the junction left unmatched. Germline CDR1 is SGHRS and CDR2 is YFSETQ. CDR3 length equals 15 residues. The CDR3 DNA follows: TGCGCCAGCAGCTTTTTGGGGACAGGGATAGAGACCCAGTACTTC. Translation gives CASSFLGTGIETQYF. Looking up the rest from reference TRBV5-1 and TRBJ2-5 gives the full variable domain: KAGVTQTPRYLIKTRGQQVTLSCSPISGHRSVSWYQQTPGQGLQFLFEYFSETQRNKGNFPGRFSGRQFSNSRSEMNVSTLELGDSALYLCASSFLGTGIETQYFGPGTRLLVL.

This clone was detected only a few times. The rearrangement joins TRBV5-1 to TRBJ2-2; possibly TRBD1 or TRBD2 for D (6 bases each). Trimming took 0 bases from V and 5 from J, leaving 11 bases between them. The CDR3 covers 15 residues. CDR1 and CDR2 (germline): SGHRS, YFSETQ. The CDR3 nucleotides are TGCGCCAGCAGCTTGGTACAGGGAGGTACCGGGGAGCTGTTTTTT. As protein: CASSLVQGGTGELFF.

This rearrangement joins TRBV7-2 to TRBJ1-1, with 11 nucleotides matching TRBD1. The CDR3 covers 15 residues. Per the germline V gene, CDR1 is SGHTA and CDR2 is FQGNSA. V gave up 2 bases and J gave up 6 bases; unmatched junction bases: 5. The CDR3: CASSLSDRGRAEAFF. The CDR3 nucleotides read TGTGCCAGCAGCTTATCGGACAGGGGGCGGGCTGAAGCTTTCTTT.

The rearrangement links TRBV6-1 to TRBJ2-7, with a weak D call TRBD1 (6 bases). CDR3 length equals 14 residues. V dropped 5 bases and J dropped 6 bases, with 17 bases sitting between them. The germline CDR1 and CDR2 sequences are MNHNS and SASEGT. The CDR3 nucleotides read TGTGCCAGCAGTTTGGGGGCTTTAGCGTTCGAGCAGTACTTC. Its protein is CASSLGALAFEQYF.

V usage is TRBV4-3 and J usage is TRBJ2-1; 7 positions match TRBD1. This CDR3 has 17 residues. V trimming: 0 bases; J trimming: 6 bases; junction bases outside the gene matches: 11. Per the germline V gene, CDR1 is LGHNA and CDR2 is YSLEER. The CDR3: CASSQDFRQGTSNEQFF. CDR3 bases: TGCGCCAGCAGCCAAGATTTCCGACAGGGTACTAGCAATGAGCAGTTCTTC.

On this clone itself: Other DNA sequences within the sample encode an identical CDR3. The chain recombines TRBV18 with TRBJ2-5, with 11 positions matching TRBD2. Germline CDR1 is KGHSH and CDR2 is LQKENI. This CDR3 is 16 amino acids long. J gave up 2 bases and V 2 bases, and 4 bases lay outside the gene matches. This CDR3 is CASSPRGLAAQETQYF. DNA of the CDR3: TGTGCCAGCTCACCAAGGGGACTAGCGGCTCAAGAGACCCAGTACTTC.

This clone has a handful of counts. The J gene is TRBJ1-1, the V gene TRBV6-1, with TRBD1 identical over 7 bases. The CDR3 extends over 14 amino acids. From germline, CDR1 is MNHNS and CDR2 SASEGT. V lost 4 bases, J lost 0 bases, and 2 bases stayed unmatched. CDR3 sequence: CASSVQGLNTEAFF. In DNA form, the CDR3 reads TGTGCCAGCAGTGTACAGGGGTTGAACACTGAAGCTTTCTTT.

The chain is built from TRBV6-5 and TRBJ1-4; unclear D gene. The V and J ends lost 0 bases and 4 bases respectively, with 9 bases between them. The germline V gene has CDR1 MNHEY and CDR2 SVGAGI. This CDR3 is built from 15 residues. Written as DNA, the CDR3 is TGTGCCAGCAGTTACTCGGGCAGTCTTAATGAAAAACTGTTTTTT. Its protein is CASSYSGSLNEKLFF.

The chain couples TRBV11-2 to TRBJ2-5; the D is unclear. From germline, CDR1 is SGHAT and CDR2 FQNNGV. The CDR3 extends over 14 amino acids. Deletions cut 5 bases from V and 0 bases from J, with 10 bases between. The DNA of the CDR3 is TGTGCCAGCAGCGCAGGCGGCTACCAAGAGACCCAGTACTTC. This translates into CASSAGGYQETQYF. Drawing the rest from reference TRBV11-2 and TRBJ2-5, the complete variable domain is EAGVAQSPRYKIIEKRQSVAFWCNPISGHATLYWYQQILGQGPKLLIQFQNNGVVDDSQLPKDRFSAERLKGVDSTLKIQPAKLEDSAVYLCASSAGGYQETQYFGPGTRLLVL.

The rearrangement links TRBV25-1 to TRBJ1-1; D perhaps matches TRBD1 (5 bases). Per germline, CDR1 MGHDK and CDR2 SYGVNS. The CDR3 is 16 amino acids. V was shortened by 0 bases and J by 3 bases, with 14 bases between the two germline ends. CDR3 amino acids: CASSEYWGSTDTEAFF. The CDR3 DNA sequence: TGTGCCAGCAGTGAATATTGGGGCTCAACGGACACTGAAGCTTTCTTT.

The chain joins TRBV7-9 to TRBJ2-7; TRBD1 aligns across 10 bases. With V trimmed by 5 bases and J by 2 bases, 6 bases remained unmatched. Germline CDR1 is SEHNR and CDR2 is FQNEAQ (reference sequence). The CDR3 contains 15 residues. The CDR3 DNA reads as TGTGCCAGCAGCCGCACCGGGACAGGGGCCTACGAGCAGTACTTC. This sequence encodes CASSRTGTGAYEQYF. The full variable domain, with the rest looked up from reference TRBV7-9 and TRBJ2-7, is DTGVSQNPRHKITKRGQNVTFRCDPISEHNRLYWYRQTLGQGPEFLTYFQNEAQLEKSRLLSDRFSAERPKGSFSTLEIQRTEQGDSAMYLCASSRTGTGAYEQYFGPGTRLTVT.

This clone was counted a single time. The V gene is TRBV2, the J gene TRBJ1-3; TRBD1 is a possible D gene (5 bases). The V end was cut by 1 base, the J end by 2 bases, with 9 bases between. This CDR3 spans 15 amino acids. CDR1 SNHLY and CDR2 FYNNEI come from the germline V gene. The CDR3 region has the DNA TGTGCCAGCAGTGAAGAGGGCAGGGCTGGAAACACCATATATTTT. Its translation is CASSEEGRAGNTIYF.

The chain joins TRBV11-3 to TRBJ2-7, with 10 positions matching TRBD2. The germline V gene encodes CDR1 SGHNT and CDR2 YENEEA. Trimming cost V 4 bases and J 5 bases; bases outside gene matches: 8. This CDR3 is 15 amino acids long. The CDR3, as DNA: TGTGCCAGCAGCTCAAAGCGGGGGGGGGCCCACGAGCAGTACTTC. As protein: CASSSKRGGAHEQYF. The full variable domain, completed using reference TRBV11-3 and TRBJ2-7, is EAGVVQSPRYKIIEKKQPVAFWCNPISGHNTLYWYLQNLGQGPELLIRYENEEAVDDSQLPKDRFSAERLKGVDSTLKIQPAELGDSAVYLCASSSKRGGAHEQYFGPGTRLTVT.

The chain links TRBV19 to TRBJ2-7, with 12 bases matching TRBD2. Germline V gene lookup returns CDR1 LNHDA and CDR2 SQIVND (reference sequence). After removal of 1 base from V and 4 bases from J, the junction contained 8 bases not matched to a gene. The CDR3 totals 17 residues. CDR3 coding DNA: TGTGCCAGTAGTATAGCTAGCGGGAGGGCCACGGCTTACGAGCAGTACTTC. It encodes CASSIASGRATAYEQYF.

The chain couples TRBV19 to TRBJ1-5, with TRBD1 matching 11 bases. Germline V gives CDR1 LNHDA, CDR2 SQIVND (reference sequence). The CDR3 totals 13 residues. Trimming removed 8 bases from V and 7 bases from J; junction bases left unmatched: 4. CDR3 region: CASFGTGGQPQHF. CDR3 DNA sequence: TGTGCCAGTTTTGGGACAGGGGGACAGCCCCAGCATTTT.

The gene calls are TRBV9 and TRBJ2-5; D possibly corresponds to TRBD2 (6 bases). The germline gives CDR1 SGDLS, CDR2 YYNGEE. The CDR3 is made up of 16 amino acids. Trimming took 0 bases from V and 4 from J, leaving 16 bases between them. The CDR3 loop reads CASSVAGDSGLETQYF. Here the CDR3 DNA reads TGTGCCAGCAGCGTAGCTGGGGACTCGGGATTAGAGACCCAGTACTTC.

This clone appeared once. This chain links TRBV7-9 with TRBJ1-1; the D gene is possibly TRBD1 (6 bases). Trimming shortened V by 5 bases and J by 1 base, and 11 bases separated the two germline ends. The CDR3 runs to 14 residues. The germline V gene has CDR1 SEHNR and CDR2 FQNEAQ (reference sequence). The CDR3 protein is CASSHDRRNTEAFF. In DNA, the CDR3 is TGTGCCAGCAGCCACGACAGGCGGAACACTGAAGCTTTCTTT.

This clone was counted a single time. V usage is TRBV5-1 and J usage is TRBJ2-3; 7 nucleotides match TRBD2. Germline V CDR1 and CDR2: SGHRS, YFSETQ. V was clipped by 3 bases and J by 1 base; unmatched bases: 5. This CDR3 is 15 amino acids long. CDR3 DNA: TGCGCCAGCAGCTACGCTAGCGGACGCACAGATACGCAGTATTTT. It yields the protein CASSYASGRTDTQYF. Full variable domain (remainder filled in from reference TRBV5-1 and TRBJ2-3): KAGVTQTPRYLIKTRGQQVTLSCSPISGHRSVSWYQQTPGQGLQFLFEYFSETQRNKGNFPGRFSGRQFSNSRSEMNVSTLELGDSALYLCASSYASGRTDTQYFGPGTRLTVL.

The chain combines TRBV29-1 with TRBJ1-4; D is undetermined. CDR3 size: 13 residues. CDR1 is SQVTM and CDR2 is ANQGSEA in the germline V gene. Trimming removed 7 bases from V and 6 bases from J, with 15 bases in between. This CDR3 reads CSAGQGKHEKLFF. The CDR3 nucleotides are TGCAGCGCCGGGCAAGGGAAACATGAAAAACTGTTTTTT.